These 4 T cell receptor beta chains originate from one sample sequenced in a study of blood T cell repertoires in COVID-19. Libraries were prepared by immunoSEQ multiplex PCR; TCRdb keeps only in-frame clonotypes and omits some of them. The sample contains about 130,000 clones, over 80% of which appear only once. The sequencing input was peripheral blood. These receptors all come from a man between 60 and 75 years old with acute or convalescent COVID-19.

The chain uses TRBV15 and TRBJ2-5, with D perhaps TRBD2 (6 bases). In germline, CDR1 is LNHNV, CDR2 YYDKDF (reference sequence). The CDR3 extends over 12 amino acids. Trimming left V 6 bases short and J 3 bases short, with 8 bases between. CDR3 in amino acids: CATSTSKETQYF. The CDR3 DNA follows: TGTGCCACCAGTACTAGCAAAGAGACCCAGTACTTC.

This clone has a handful of counts. The J gene is TRBJ2-7, the V gene TRBV27; 7 nucleotides match TRBD2. Unmatched junction bases numbered 3, after V lost 0 bases and J lost 1 base. The CDR3 covers 15 residues. CDR1 MNHEY and CDR2 SMNVEV come from the germline V gene (reference sequence). The CDR3 coding sequence is TGTGCCAGCAGTTTATCGGGACTAAAATCCTACGAGCAGTACTTC. This codes for CASSLSGLKSYEQYF.

The chain links TRBV11-2 to TRBJ2-3, with TRBD2 matching 7 bases. The junction had 5 bases not matched to a gene; V was cut back by 5 bases and J by 0 bases. Germline CDR1 SGHAT, CDR2 FQNNGV. The length of the CDR3 is 15 residues. CDR3 DNA: TGTGCCAGCAGCCGGAGCGGGATCAGCACAGATACGCAGTATTTT. Amino acids: CASSRSGISTDTQYF.

V gene TRBV5-4 combines with J gene TRBJ2-1, with TRBD1 identical over 7 bases. The CDR3 totals 18 residues. V shed 1 base, J shed 12 bases, and the junction held 22 bases outside the gene matches. Germline CDR1 reads SGHNT; CDR2 reads YYREEE (reference sequence). The CDR3: CASSLPRTDKGRGGGQFF. CDR3 DNA sequence: TGTGCCAGCAGCTTGCCAAGGACAGATAAAGGGAGAGGGGGCGGGCAGTTCTTC.